This T cell receptor beta chain was identified during a study of blood T cell repertoires in COVID-19. Background on the study: Researchers got acute and convalescent COVID-19 samples from the United States, Italy and Spain.

Authors' analysis steps: Amplified reference gene primers provided the basis for estimating nucleated cell counts. Using immunoSEQ multiplex PCR, the repertoire was profiled, and TCRdb retains in-frame clones only, with some absent. V and J calls and clone size are those listed in that table; D and trimming were worked out from the DNA. The data hold roughly 220,000 clones, with 80% to 90% observed a single time. Per the germline V gene, CDR1 is SGHTA and CDR2 is FQGNSA. CDR3 length: 13 residues. The V end lost 9 bases, the J end lost 2 bases, and 12 bases lay between the germline ends. The sequencing input was peripheral blood. The chain couples TRBV7-2 to TRBJ2-3, with D perhaps TRBD2 (6 bases). This sequence was found in a man aged 30-40 years with active or convalescent COVID-19. CDR3 DNA sequence: TGTGCCAGTGCGGGGTGGGCCACAGATACGCAGTATTTT. The encoded protein is CASAGWATDTQYF.